The clone carrying this TCR beta chain is a singleton in its sample. Its antigen is not known. Using immunoSEQ multiplex PCR, the repertoire was profiled, and TCRdb retains in-frame clones only, with some absent. This table holds 100,000 to 150,000 clones, about 90% found once. The V end lost 0 bases, the J end lost 1 base, and 16 bases lay between the germline ends. This CDR3 has 17 amino acids. Per the germline V gene, CDR1 is SGHRS and CDR2 is YFSETQ. This entry comes from a study of T cell responses to AZD1222 COVID-19 vaccine. Notes on the study in general: Females outnumbered males among donors, who were mostly white British; clonal diversity was possibly underestimated. Seropositive at baseline were only a handful of AZD1222 recipients.

The chain joins TRBV5-1 to TRBJ2-5; D might be TRBD1 or TRBD2, each matching 6 bases. The sequence derives from an adult in good health. The material was peripheral blood, obtained on day 0 of AZD1222 vaccination. CDR3 sequence: CASSLVLRRGFQETQYF. DNA for the CDR3: TGCGCCAGCAGCTTGGTGTTGCGGAGGGGGTTCCAAGAGACCCAGTACTTC. The full variable domain, its missing parts supplied by reference TRBV5-1 and TRBJ2-5, is KAGVTQTPRYLIKTRGQQVTLSCSPISGHRSVSWYQQTPGQGLQFLFEYFSETQRNKGNFPGRFSGRQFSNSRSEMNVSTLELGDSALYLCASSLVLRRGFQETQYFGPGTRLLVL.